The 24 T cell receptor beta chains in this list originate from one sample, sequenced in a study of vaccination and CD4 T cells after COVID-19. Antigens for these TCRs are unknown. The Oncomine TCR Beta short-read assay was what sequenced the DNA obtained from cultured CD4+ T cells. TCRdb analysed the PCR reads with MiXCR anew, one entry per CDR3 protein. The sample carries about 21,000 distinct CDR3 sequences, roughly 50% recorded once. Time point reported: late sampling 161 to 241 days after vaccination in a few convalescent patients. Treatment described: approximately 9-day PBMC culture with coronavirus spike peptide pools or control peptides (ViraFEST assay). Sequenced here: CD4+ T cells from blood, cultured in vitro, sampled about 7 months after SARS-CoV-2 vaccination. The receptors shown here come from a human donor who had recovered from COVID-19.

This clonotype was detected a few times. This chain joins TRBV7-9 and TRBJ2-5; D call uncertain. Trimming left V 3 bases short and J 0 bases short, with 5 bases between. This CDR3 has 13 residues. Germline V gene sequence: CDR1 SEHNR, CDR2 FQNEAQ (reference sequence). The CDR3 bases are TGTGCCAGCAGCTTTAGCTACCAAGAGACCCAGTACTTC. Translation gives CASSFSYQETQYF.

The chain links TRBV19 to TRBJ2-1; D is ambiguous. CDR3 size: 13 residues. V lost 8 bases to trimming and J lost 0 bases, with 8 bases between them. Germline V gene sequence: CDR1 LNHDA, CDR2 SQIVND (reference sequence). The CDR3 region has the DNA TGTGCCAGTGGGCCCAACTCCTACAATGAGCAGTTCTTC. It translates to CASGPNSYNEQFF.

This chain connects TRBV12-3 or TRBV12-4 to TRBJ2-7, with 7 bases fitting TRBD2. The length of the CDR3 is 14 residues. V was pared by 6 bases and J by 3 bases, with 8 bases of the junction left unmatched. CDR3 nucleotides: TGTGCCAGCAGCTCTCTCGGGACTAACTACGAGCAGTACTTC. Translated: CASSSLGTNYEQYF.

In this sample, this clonotype turned up a few times. The gene calls are TRBV20-1 and TRBJ2-5; a possible D gene is TRBD1 (7 bases). From germline, CDR1 is DFQATT and CDR2 SNEGSKA (reference sequence). This CDR3 region has 12 residues. Trimming took off 7 bases at V and 2 bases at J, with 11 bases between the two ends. The CDR3 sequence is CSVGGQQETQYF. CDR3 nucleotides: TGCAGTGTGGGGGGACAGCAAGAGACCCAGTACTTC.

CDR3 sequence (DNA): TGTGCCAGCTCGCGGGACAAAGAGACCCAGTACTTC. Translation gives CASSRDKETQYF. The rearrangement links TRBV18 to TRBJ2-5; possibly TRBD1 or TRBD2 for D (6 bases each). Germline values: CDR1 KGHSH, CDR2 LQKENI. V dropped 6 bases and J dropped 3 bases, with 8 bases sitting between them. This CDR3 is built from 12 residues.

This clonotype was observed a few times. The CDR3 spells CASSRDTYNEQFF. The CDR3 DNA is TGTGCCAGCAGCCGAGATACCTACAATGAGCAGTTCTTC. This sequence joins TRBV7-6 and TRBJ2-1, with no clear D. Trimming cost V 5 bases and J 2 bases, with 7 bases left between them. The CDR3 has 13 amino acids. CDR1 SGHVS and CDR2 FNYEAQ come from the germline V gene.

This clonotype has only a few counts. The chain is built from TRBV19 and TRBJ1-2, with 7 bases that match TRBD1. The CDR3 has 14 residues. Germline assignment: CDR1 LNHDA and CDR2 SQIVND (reference sequence). After removal of 3 bases from V and 6 bases from J, the junction contained 7 bases not matched to a gene. For the CDR3, the DNA is TGTGCCAGTAGTATCCGACAGGGAGAGGATGGCTACACCTTC. It is translated as CASSIRQGEDGYTF.

The rearrangement links TRBV20-1 to TRBJ2-7; unclear D gene. Germline CDR1 DFQATT, CDR2 SNEGSKA (reference sequence). The CDR3 contains 15 residues. The V end lost 3 bases, the J end lost 0 bases, and 15 bases lay between the germline ends. CDR3 sequence (DNA): TGCAGTGCTAGCGGGCTACCGACAAGCTCCTACGAGCAGTACTTC. It codes for CSASGLPTSSYEQYF.

V and J are TRBV6-1 and TRBJ1-1; 8 positions match TRBD1. Trimming took 6 bases from V and 6 from J; bases not matched to a gene: 6. The CDR3 has 13 residues. Germline CDR1 MNHNS, CDR2 SASEGT. The CDR3 nucleotides are TGTGCCAGCAGGCAGGACAGGGTGTCTGAAGCTTTCTTT. Protein sequence: CASRQDRVSEAFF.

In nucleotides, the CDR3 is TGTGCCAGCAGCCCAGGGGGGGGCGGAGATACGCAGTATTTT. It encodes CASSPGGGGDTQYF. The gene calls are TRBV7-9 and TRBJ2-3; the D gene could be TRBD1 or TRBD2 (7 bases each). CDR1 is SEHNR and CDR2 is FQNEAQ in the germline V gene (reference sequence). Trimming removed 5 bases from V and 5 bases from J, with 14 bases in between. CDR3 size: 14 residues.

The genes are TRBV6-5 and TRBJ2-3; TRBD2 matches at 11 bases. Trimming took 4 bases from V and 5 from J; bases not matched to a gene: 5. The CDR3 has 15 amino acids. Germline CDR1 is MNHEY and CDR2 is SVGAGI. The CDR3 is CASSWASGRQDTQYF. CDR3 in DNA: TGTGCCAGCAGTTGGGCTAGCGGGAGGCAAGATACGCAGTATTTT.

There are a few counts of this clonotype. The V and J genes are TRBV11-3 and TRBJ1-6, with TRBD1 as a possible D gene (6 bases). Germline CDR1 is SGHNT and CDR2 is YENEEA. This CDR3 contains 13 residues. V lost 1 base, J lost 10 bases, and 8 bases lay in between. CDR3 sequence: CASSLAGVSPLHF. CDR3 nucleotide sequence: TGTGCCAGCAGCTTAGCAGGGGTATCACCCCTCCACTTT.

V usage is TRBV7-8 and J usage is TRBJ1-2; D is perhaps TRBD1 (6 bases). V was clipped by 5 bases and J by 5 bases, with 15 bases between them. In germline, CDR1 is SGHVS, CDR2 FQNEAQ. The CDR3 spans 14 residues. CDR3 DNA sequence: TGTGCCAGCAGCCCGGACAGTGCGACTTATGGCTACACCTTC. Residues: CASSPDSATYGYTF.

This clonotype was observed a single time. The chain links TRBV2 to TRBJ2-5; D might be TRBD1 or TRBD2, each matching 6 bases. The CDR3 is made up of 14 amino acids. CDR1 is SNHLY, CDR2 FYNNEI, per germline. Trimming pared 3 bases from V and 4 bases from J, leaving 12 bases between. CDR3 bases: TGTGCCAGCAGTGACTTAGGGGGGCCAGAGACCCAGTACTTC. As protein: CASSDLGGPETQYF.

The chain joins TRBV6-5 to TRBJ2-5; 14 bases line up with TRBD2. This CDR3 has 18 amino acids. V lost 4 bases and J lost 3; bases outside the gene matches: 10. Germline assignment: CDR1 MNHEY and CDR2 SVGAGI. The DNA for the CDR3 is TGTGCCAGCAGTTTAAGACTAGCGGGGGGGCTCTGGGAAGAGACCCAGTACTTC. Its protein product is CASSLRLAGGLWEETQYF.

V is TRBV20-1 and J is TRBJ1-2; D possibly corresponds to TRBD1 (5 bases). V shed 1 base and J shed 4 bases, with 16 bases lying between them. The CDR3 runs 15 residues. Germline CDR1 DFQATT, CDR2 SNEGSKA (reference sequence). This CDR3 is CSARGFRRGGYGYTF. In nucleotides, the CDR3 is TGCAGTGCTAGAGGGTTCCGACGGGGGGGCTATGGCTACACCTTC.

The chain recombines TRBV6-5 with TRBJ1-2; no definite D call. CDR3 length: 14 residues. From germline, CDR1 is MNHEY and CDR2 SVGAGI. Trimming stripped 2 bases from V and 3 bases from J, with 10 bases between. CDR3 sequence (DNA): TGTGCCAGCAGTTACAGTCGAAGGGACTATGGCTACACCTTC. Translating gives CASSYSRRDYGYTF.

The chain couples TRBV20-1 to TRBJ1-6; D unresolved. The V gene lost 2 bases and the J gene lost 3 bases, with 5 bases spanning the gap. The V gene's germline CDR1 is DFQATT and CDR2 SNEGSKA (reference sequence). This CDR3 contains 13 residues. This CDR3 reads CSARYDYNSPLHF. The CDR3 region has the DNA TGCAGTGCTAGATACGACTATAATTCACCCCTCCACTTT.

The chain links TRBV5-4 to TRBJ2-5; 10 bases are a match to TRBD2. The trim removed 0 bases at V and 2 bases at J, leaving 4 bases unmatched. CDR3 length equals 16 residues. CDR1 SGHNT and CDR2 YYREEE come from the germline V gene (reference sequence). The CDR3 spells CASSLVASGGQETQYF. The CDR3 DNA reads TGTGCCAGCAGCTTGGTGGCTAGCGGGGGTCAAGAGACCCAGTACTTC.

V usage is TRBV20-1 and J usage is TRBJ1-2; 7 bases are a match to TRBD1. This CDR3 is built from 16 residues. With V trimmed by 5 bases and J by 0 bases, 12 bases remained unmatched. CDR1 DFQATT and CDR2 SNEGSKA come from the germline V gene (reference sequence). CDR3: CSARPPGTASNYGYTF. In DNA form, the CDR3 reads TGCAGTGCTCGACCCCCCGGGACAGCTTCTAACTATGGCTACACCTTC.

The gene calls are TRBV7-8 and TRBJ2-3; tentative D call: TRBD2 (5 bases). V lost 2 bases and J lost 10, with 19 bases in between. CDR3 size: 15 residues. CDR1 and CDR2 (germline): SGHVS, FQNEAQ. The DNA of the CDR3 is TGTGCCAGCAGCTTACCGAGGGCCTATGGTTACGCGCAGTATTTT. Translating it yields CASSLPRAYGYAQYF.

The gene calls are TRBV20-1 and TRBJ2-3; 9 bases are shared with TRBD2. From germline, CDR1 is DFQATT and CDR2 SNEGSKA (reference sequence). Trimming removed 5 bases from V and 5 bases from J; junction bases left unmatched: 8. The CDR3 loop spans 14 amino acids. CDR3 nucleotides: TGCAGTGCTCGGGGCGGGGGGGCGGGAGATACGCAGTATTTT. Protein sequence: CSARGGGAGDTQYF.

This clonotype has just one count. This chain joins TRBV6-2 or TRBV6-3 and TRBJ1-5; 7 bases match TRBD1. V gave up 5 bases and J gave up 3 bases; unmatched junction bases: 13. CDR1 is MNHEY and CDR2 is SVGEGT in the germline V gene. The CDR3 is made up of 17 amino acids. DNA for the CDR3: TGTGCCAGCAGTACCTACCCAGGGGGGGCGGACAATCAGCCCCAGCATTTT. It yields the protein CASSTYPGGADNQPQHF.

V gene TRBV7-2 combines with J gene TRBJ2-2; D unresolved. V dropped 2 bases and J dropped 1 base, with 5 bases sitting between them. Germline V gene lookup returns CDR1 SGHTA and CDR2 FQGNSA. There are 14 residues in the CDR3. CDR3 sequence reads: CASSLSGNTGELFF. The CDR3 DNA follows: TGTGCCAGCAGCTTATCAGGGAACACCGGGGAGCTGTTTTTT. Filled out from reference TRBV7-2 and TRBJ2-2, the complete variable domain reads GAGVSQSPSNKVTEKGKDVELRCDPISGHTALYWYRQSLGQGLEFLIYFQGNSAPDKSGLPSDRFSAERTGGSVSTLTIQRTQQEDSAVYLCASSLSGNTGELFFGEGSRLTVL.